This T cell receptor beta chain was sequenced in a study of blood T cell repertoires in COVID-19. Study at large: Collection of acute and convalescent COVID-19 samples took place in the United States, Italy and Spain. Sources were T cells, B-cell-depleted T cells, or PBMCs; the material itself was cDNA or gDNA.

Per the original data handling: Quantification of nucleated cells was approximated via reference gene primer amplification. Measured with immunoSEQ multiplex PCR; TCRdb has only the in-frame clones, and not every one. For V, J and clone size, that table is used; D and trimming come from the DNA. The sample lists some 340,000 clones, over 75% occurring once. Participant ages covered roughly 18 to 89 years across 24 US areas. Germline CDR1 LNHDA, CDR2 SQIVND (reference sequence). V dropped 6 bases and J dropped 7; count of bases not matched to a gene: 6. This CDR3 has 13 amino acids. Sequencing was done on a sample of PBMCs or T cells enriched from blood (not recorded which). The TCR comes from a woman aged 25-40 years who had recovered from COVID-19. The rearrangement joins TRBV19 to TRBJ1-2; 9 nucleotides line up with TRBD1. The CDR3 bases are TGTGCCAGTAGGAAGGGACAGGGAACTGGCTACACCTTC. As protein: CASRKGQGTGYTF. Drawing the rest from reference TRBV19 and TRBJ1-2, the complete variable domain is DGGITQSPKYLFRKEGQNVTLSCEQNLNHDAMYWYRQDPGQGLRLIYYSQIVNDFQKGDIAEGYSVSREKKESFPLTVTSAQKNPTAFYLCASRKGQGTGYTFGSGTRLTVV.